A single sample gave rise to the 8 T cell receptor beta chains below, sequenced in a study of monozygotic twins with cystic fibrosis (dated by TCRdb to the early 2020s). Library preparation was by the immunoSEQ multiplex PCR assay. TCRdb limited this immuneACCESS table to in-frame rearrangements with V and J called. A share of clones is missing; checked studies link under half to unresolved V genes, and the rest is unexplained. For this sample the table gives roughly 20,000 clones, of which about 97% were detected only once. The biggest ten clones account for around 1.9% of the sample. The sequenced material came from blood. These receptors originate from a woman aged 25 to 45 with cystic fibrosis.

This sequence joins TRBV21-1 and TRBJ1-1. TRBV21-1 is a pseudogene locus. The CDR3 is 15 residues long. The CDR3 loop is CASSNWTRGGSEAFF. CDR3 coding DNA: TGTGCCAGCAGCAATTGGACGAGAGGTGGTAGTGAAGCTTTCTTT.

The CDR3 is CASSVGLSYEQYF. The CDR3 DNA reads as TGTGCCAGCAGCGTAGGGCTATCCTACGAGCAGTACTTC. The chain combines TRBV9 with TRBJ2-7; D is unresolved. Germline CDR1 is SGDLS and CDR2 is YYNGEE. The CDR3 contains 13 residues. Trimming pared 0 bases from V and 1 base from J, leaving 5 bases between.

V and J are TRBV10-2 and TRBJ1-1; a possible D gene is TRBD1 (6 bases). CDR1 WSHSY and CDR2 SAAADI come from the germline V gene. The CDR3 covers 13 residues. V lost 11 bases to trimming and J lost 1 base, with 14 bases between them. Here the CDR3 DNA reads TGCGCCGGTACACAGGGAGCGAACACTGAAGCTTTCTTT. Translating it yields CAGTQGANTEAFF.

The V and J genes are TRBV19 and TRBJ1-3, with D uncertain. Trimming pared 7 bases from V and 1 base from J, leaving 11 bases between. Germline V gene sequence: CDR1 LNHDA, CDR2 SQIVND (reference sequence). This CDR3 region has 14 residues. The CDR3 DNA is TGTGCCAGTAAGAGGAGGGAGTCTGGAAACACCATATATTTT. Protein sequence: CASKRRESGNTIYF.

This chain connects TRBV2 to TRBJ2-1; the D is unclear. The CDR3 length is 15 residues. V was shortened by 5 bases and J by 0 bases, with 11 bases between the two germline ends. CDR1 SNHLY and CDR2 FYNNEI come from the germline V gene. The CDR3 sequence: CASSKELASYNEQFF. The CDR3 nucleotides read TGTGCCAGCAGTAAGGAACTTGCCTCCTACAATGAGCAGTTCTTC.

The gene calls are TRBV4-1 and TRBJ2-2; 8 bases agree with TRBD2. Germline CDR1 and CDR2: MGHRA and YSYEKL. CDR3 length: 15 amino acids. The junction had 6 bases not matched to a gene; V was cut back by 4 bases and J by 5 bases. The CDR3 loop is CASSRSGGRTGELFF. CDR3 DNA sequence: TGCGCCAGCAGCCGATCGGGGGGGAGGACCGGGGAGCTGTTTTTT.

The rearrangement uses TRBV5-4 and TRBJ1-2; 10 bases agree with TRBD1. The CDR3 is 13 amino acids. Germline V gene data show CDR1 as SGHNT and CDR2 as YYREEE (reference sequence). J lost 12 bases, V lost 2 bases, and 7 bases had no gene match. The CDR3 bases are TGTGCCAGCAGCTTAACCGGGACAGGGGTTGACACCTTC. This translates into CASSLTGTGVDTF.

The rearrangement uses TRBV19 and TRBJ1-2; the D is unclear. From germline, CDR1 is LNHDA and CDR2 SQIVND (reference sequence). This CDR3 spans 14 amino acids. Trimming stripped 8 bases from V and 4 bases from J, with 17 bases between. The CDR3 bases are TGTGCCAGTGGAAACTGGACCAACCTCTATGGCTACACCTTC. As protein: CASGNWTNLYGYTF.